The clone carrying this T cell receptor (beta chain) was seen once. What it recognizes is unknown. This specimen belongs to a study of cytomegalovirus exposure and HLA in healthy donors. Whole-study findings and limits: Productive status was seen about 87% or about 30% of the time for most TCR beta V segments in an earlier analysis. Reported findings show TCR beta sequences accurately forecast HLA-A and HLA-B alleles in most subjects. Reports described diagnosis of cytomegalovirus status by the classifier as highly specific and sensitive.

This CDR3 contains 17 residues. CDR1 and CDR2 (germline): SNHLY, FYNNEI. After removal of 10 bases from V and 0 bases from J, the junction contained 13 bases not matched to a gene. Primers for the PCR totalled 60 Vbeta and 13 Jbeta. Generated by immunoSEQ multiplex PCR, the TCRdb table keeps only in-frame clones and is missing some. This sample has 90,000 to 110,000 clones, with approximately 84% found just once. The sample comprised PBMCs. The sequence was collected from a male donor in good health and CMV-seronegative. The genes are TRBV2 and TRBJ2-3, with 10 bases lining up with TRBD2. This CDR3 is CAIRTIAGGTSTDTQYF. In DNA form, the CDR3 reads TGTGCCATCAGAACGATAGCGGGAGGAACTAGCACAGATACGCAGTATTTT.